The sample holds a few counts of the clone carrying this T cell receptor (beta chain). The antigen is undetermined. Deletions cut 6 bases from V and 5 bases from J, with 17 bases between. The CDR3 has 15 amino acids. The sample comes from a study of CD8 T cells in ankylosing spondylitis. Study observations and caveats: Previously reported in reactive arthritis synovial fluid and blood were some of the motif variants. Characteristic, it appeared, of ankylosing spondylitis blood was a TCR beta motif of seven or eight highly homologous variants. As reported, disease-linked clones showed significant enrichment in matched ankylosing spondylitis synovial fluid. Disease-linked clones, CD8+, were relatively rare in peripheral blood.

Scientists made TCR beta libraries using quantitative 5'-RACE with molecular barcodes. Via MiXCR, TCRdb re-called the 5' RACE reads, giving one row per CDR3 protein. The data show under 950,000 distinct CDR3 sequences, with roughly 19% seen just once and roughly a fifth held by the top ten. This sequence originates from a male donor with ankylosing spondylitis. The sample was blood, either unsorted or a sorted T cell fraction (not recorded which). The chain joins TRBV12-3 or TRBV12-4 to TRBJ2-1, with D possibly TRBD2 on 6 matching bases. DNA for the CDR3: TGTGCCAGCAGCCGGGACTTACTCCCTAACAATGAGCAGTTCTTC. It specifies CASSRDLLPNNEQFF.